This T cell receptor beta chain was obtained from a study of technical replicates of blood from a handful of donors (dated by TCRdb to 2016 to 2017). Notes on this clone: Its antigen has not been determined. It has no much larger one-base neighbor in the sample; base qualities were not kept.

The library was made by the immunoSEQ multiplex PCR assay. The table was pulled from immuneACCESS by TCRdb, which kept in-frame rearrangements only. Such tables lose some clones; where checked, under half of the loss comes from unresolved V genes, and the rest has no known cause. In all, the sample holds 45,000 to 65,000 clones, and nearly 95% of those were seen once. The ten largest clones add up to roughly 3.1% of the sample. CDR1 and CDR2 are read off the germline V gene as MNHEY and SVGAGI. Relative to germline, V is 6 bases shorter and J is 0 bases shorter, with 9 bases between their ends. The CDR3 starts with the cysteine, ends with the phenylalanine, and has 13 residues. Only the CDR3 part of the read is kept: 39 bases, read in frame from the first base.

This receptor was taken from a human donor in good health. Some clones in this sample may be carry-over from other donors' samples. The V gene is TRBV6-5 and the J gene is TRBJ2-7; possibly the D gene is TRBD2, per 5 matching bases. Sample: PBMCs. The DNA is TGTGCCAGCAGGAGGGCTAGCTCCTACGAGCAGTACTTC. Its product reads: CASRRASSYEQYF.